The clone carrying this TCR beta chain came up many times. The antigen is not known. This entry is derived from a study of T cells after yellow fever vaccination. Study-wide results and limits: FACS-sorted repertoires might harbor abundant contaminating clonotypes from the bulk population.

The CDR3 length is 15 residues. Trimming stripped 0 bases from V and 5 bases from J, with 14 bases between. Per the germline V gene, CDR1 is SGHRS and CDR2 is YFSETQ. TCRdb independently ran MiXCR on the 5' RACE reads; one entry per CDR3 protein. The table has approximately 250,000 distinct CDR3 sequences, around 6.7% seen once. The chain has TRBV5-1 and TRBJ2-5; tentative D call: TRBD2 (6 bases). The TCR comes from a man younger than 45 who received the YFV17D yellow fever vaccine. The input for sequencing was CD4+ T cells sorted from PBMCs, taken on the day of the yellow fever booster vaccination. The CDR3 nucleotides read TGCGCCAGCAGCTTGGTACGGGAGATCGGGGAGACCCAGTACTTC. This translates into CASSLVREIGETQYF.